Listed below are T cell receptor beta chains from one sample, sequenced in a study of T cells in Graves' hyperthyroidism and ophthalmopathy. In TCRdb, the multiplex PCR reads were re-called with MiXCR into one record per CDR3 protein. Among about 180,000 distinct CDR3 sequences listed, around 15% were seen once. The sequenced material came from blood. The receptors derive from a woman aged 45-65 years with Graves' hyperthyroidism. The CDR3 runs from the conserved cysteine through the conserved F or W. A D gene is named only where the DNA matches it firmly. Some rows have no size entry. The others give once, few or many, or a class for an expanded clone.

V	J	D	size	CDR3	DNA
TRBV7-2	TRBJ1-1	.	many	CASSLLKGNTEAFF	TGTGCCAGCAGCTTATTAAAGGGTAACACTGAAGCTTTCTTT
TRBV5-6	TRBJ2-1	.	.	CASSSETGYVPYSSYNEQFF	TGTGCCAGCAGCTCCGAGACAGGATATGTTCCTTACAGCTCCTACAATGAGCAGTTCTTC
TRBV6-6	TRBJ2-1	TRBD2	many	CASSYNSGGRNEQFF	TGTGCCAGCAGTTACAACAGCGGGGGCCGGAACGAGCAGTTCTTC
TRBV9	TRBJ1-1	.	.	CASSPAVLNTEAFF	TGTGCCAGCAGCCCAGCGGTCCTGAACACTGAAGCTTTCTTT
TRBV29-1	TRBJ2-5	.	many	CSVRLPGDQETQYF	TGCAGCGTTCGACTCCCGGGGGACCAAGAGACCCAGTACTTC
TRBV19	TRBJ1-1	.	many	CASSGQLNTEAFF	TGTGCCAGTAGTGGACAGCTGAACACTGAAGCTTTCTTT
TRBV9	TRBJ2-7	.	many	CASSVSGTSISYEQYF	TGTGCCAGCAGCGTTTCCGGGACTTCGATCTCCTACGAGCAGTACTTC
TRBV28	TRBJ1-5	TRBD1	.	CASSASTGKGQPQHF	TGTGCCAGCAGTGCATCGACAGGGAAAGGCCAGCCCCAGCATTTT
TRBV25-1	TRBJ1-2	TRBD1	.	CASSFRTTGANYGYTF	TGTGCCAGCAGTTTCCGTACGACAGGGGCTAACTATGGCTACACCTTC
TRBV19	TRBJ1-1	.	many	CASSVGPEAFF	TGTGCCAGTAGTGTGGGACCTGAAGCTTTCTTT
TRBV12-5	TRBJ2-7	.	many	CASGLVIHRWRGYEQYF	TGTGCTAGTGGTTTGGTAATCCACAGGTGGAGGGGATACGAGCAGTACTTC
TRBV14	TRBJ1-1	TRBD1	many	CASSQLVQGALEAFF	TGTGCCAGCAGCCAATTGGTACAGGGGGCATTGGAGGCTTTCTTT
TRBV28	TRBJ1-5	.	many	CASSLSNMGTLSNQPQHF	TGTGCCAGCAGTTTATCCAACATGGGGACACTTAGCAATCAGCCCCAGCATTTT
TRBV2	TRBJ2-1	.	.	CASMGLHNEQFF	TGTGCCAGCATGGGACTCCACAATGAGCAGTTCTTC
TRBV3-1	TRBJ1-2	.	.	CASSQRTPTYGYTF	TGTGCCAGCAGCCAGAGGACACCCACTTATGGCTACACCTTC
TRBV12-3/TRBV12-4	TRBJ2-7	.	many	CASRTAPSYEQYF	TGTGCCAGCAGAACCGCACCCTCCTACGAGCAGTACTTC
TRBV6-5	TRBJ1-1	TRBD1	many	CASSYSGQGSEAFF	TGTGCCAGCAGTTACTCTGGACAGGGCTCCGAAGCTTTCTTT
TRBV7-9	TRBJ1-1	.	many	CASSLGIGRGSTEAFF	TGTGCCAGCAGCTTAGGGATCGGTAGGGGCAGCACTGAAGCTTTCTTT
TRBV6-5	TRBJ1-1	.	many	CASSYSPGGGSEAFF	TGTGCCAGCAGTTACTCACCTGGGGGGGGCTCTGAAGCTTTCTTT
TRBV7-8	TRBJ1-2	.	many	CASSSRATGYGYTF	TGTGCCAGCAGCTCGCGGGCGACCGGCTATGGCTACACCTTC
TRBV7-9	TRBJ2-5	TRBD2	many	CASSSPRGEETQYF	TGTGCCAGCAGCTCCCCTCGGGGGGAGGAGACCCAGTACTTC
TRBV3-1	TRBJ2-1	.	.	CASSQEYGFAPFF	TGTGCCAGCAGCCAAGAATATGGATTCGCCCCGTTCTTC
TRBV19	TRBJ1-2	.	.	CASSTDFVYGYTF	TGTGCCAGCTCAACCGACTTTGTCTATGGCTACACCTTC
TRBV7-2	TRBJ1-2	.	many	CASSLGPQYPYGYTF	TGTGCCAGCAGCTTAGGCCCCCAGTACCCCTATGGCTACACCTTC
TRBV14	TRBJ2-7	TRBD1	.	CASSHFRTGIYEQYF	TGTGCCAGCAGCCATTTCAGGACAGGGATCTACGAGCAGTACTTC
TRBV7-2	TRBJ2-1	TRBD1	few	CASSLGGQGASGSYNEQFF	TGTGCCAGCAGCTTAGGGGGACAGGGGGCGTCAGGCTCCTACAATGAGCAGTTCTTC
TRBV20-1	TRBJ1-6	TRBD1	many	CSASDRGNSPLHF	TGCAGTGCTAGTGACAGGGGGAATTCACCCCTCCACTTT